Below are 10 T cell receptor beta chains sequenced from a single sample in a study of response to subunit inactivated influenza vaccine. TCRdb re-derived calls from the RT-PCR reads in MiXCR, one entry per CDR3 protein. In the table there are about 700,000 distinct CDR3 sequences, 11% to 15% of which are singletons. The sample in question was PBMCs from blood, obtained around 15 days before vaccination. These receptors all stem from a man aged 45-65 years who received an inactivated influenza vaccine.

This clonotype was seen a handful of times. The CDR3 spells CASSLNSAGFTDTQYF. The DNA of the CDR3 is TGTGCCAGCAGTTTAAATAGTGCAGGGTTCACAGATACGCAGTATTTT. V is TRBV12-3 or TRBV12-4 and J is TRBJ2-3, with a weak D call TRBD1 (5 bases). Trimming left V 2 bases short and J 2 bases short, with 14 bases between. The CDR3 is made up of 16 amino acids.

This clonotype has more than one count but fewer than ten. CDR3 sequence reads: CSARVVGRGAYNEQFF. The CDR3 DNA reads TGCAGTGCTAGAGTGGTGGGGCGGGGGGCCTACAATGAGCAGTTCTTC. This chain connects TRBV20-1 to TRBJ2-1, with TRBD2 identical over 8 bases. Germline values: CDR1 DFQATT, CDR2 SNEGSKA (reference sequence). The CDR3 spans 16 residues. J was trimmed by 2 bases and V by 1 base; bases with no gene match: 7.

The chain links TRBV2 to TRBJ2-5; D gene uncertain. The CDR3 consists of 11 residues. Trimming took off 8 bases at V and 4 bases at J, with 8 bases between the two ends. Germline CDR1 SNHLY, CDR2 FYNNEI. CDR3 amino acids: CASYDVETQYF. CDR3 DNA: TGTGCCAGCTACGATGTAGAGACCCAGTACTTC.

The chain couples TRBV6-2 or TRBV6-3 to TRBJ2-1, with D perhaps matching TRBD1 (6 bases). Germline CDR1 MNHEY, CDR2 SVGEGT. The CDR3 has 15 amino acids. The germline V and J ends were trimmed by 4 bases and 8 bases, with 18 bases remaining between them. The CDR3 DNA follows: TGTGCCAGCAGTTTGCTTTCGACAGGTTACCATGAGCAGTTCTTC. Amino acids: CASSLLSTGYHEQFF.

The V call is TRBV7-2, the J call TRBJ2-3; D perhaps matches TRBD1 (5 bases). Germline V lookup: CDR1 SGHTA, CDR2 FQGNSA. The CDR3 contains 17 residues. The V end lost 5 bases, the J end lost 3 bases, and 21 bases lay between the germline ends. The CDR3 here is CASSPAPGQVGTDTQYF. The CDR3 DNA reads TGTGCCAGCAGCCCTGCACCCGGACAAGTCGGTACAGATACGCAGTATTTT.

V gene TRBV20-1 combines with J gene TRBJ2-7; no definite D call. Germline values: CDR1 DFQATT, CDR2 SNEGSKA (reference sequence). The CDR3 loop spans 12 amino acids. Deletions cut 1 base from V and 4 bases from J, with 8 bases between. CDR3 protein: CSARVGRYEQYF. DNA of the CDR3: TGCAGTGCTAGAGTAGGGCGGTACGAGCAGTACTTC.

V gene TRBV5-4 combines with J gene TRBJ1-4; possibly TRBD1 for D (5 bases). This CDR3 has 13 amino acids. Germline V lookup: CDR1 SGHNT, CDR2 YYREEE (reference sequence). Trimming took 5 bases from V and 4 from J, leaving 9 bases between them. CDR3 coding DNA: TGTGCCAGCAGGAAAGACAGTAATGAAAAACTGTTTTTT. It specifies CASRKDSNEKLFF.

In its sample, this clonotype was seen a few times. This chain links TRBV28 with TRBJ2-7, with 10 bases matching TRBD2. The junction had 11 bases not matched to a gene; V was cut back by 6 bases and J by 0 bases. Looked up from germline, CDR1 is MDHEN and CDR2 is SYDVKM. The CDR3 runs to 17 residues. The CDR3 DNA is TGTGCCAGCAGCGGGGGTAGCGGGAGGCCGAGCTCCTACGAGCAGTACTTC. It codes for CASSGGSGRPSSYEQYF.

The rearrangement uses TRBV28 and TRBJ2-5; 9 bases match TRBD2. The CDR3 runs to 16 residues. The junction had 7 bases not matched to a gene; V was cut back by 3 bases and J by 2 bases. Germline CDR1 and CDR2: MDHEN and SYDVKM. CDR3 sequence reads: CASSFILAGPQETQYF. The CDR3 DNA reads TGTGCCAGCAGTTTTATACTAGCGGGCCCTCAAGAGACCCAGTACTTC. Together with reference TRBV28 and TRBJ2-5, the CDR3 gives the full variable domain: DVKVTQSSRYLVKRTGEKVFLECVQDMDHENMFWYRQDPGLGLRLIYFSYDVKMKEKGDIPEGYSVSREKKERFSLILESASTNQTSMYLCASSFILAGPQETQYFGPGTRLLVL.

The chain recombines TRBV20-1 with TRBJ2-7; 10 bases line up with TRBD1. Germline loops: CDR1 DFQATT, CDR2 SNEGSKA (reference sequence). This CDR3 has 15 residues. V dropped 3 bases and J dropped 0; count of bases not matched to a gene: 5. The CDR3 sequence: CSARRGTGVSYEQYF. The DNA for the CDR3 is TGCAGTGCTAGGAGGGGGACAGGGGTCTCCTACGAGCAGTACTTC.